The clone carrying this T cell receptor beta chain appeared a few times. The antigen is unknown. This entry is derived from a study of human T cells and chemical hapten exposure. Study-level information: Patients, a majority of them female, were diagnosed with alopecia areata, totalis or universalis.

The CDR3 has 14 residues. The germline CDR1 and CDR2 sequences are SGHRS and YFSETQ. Between the trimmed V and J ends, which lost 3 bases and 2 bases, there was a span of 12 bases. Study-wide results and limits: Sensitizing to DPC left TCRs with a frequency above 1 in 1000 unaltered.

Time point specified: patch test 1, 2 weeks after DPC sensitization. The treatment denotes: therapeutic diphenylcyclopropenone sensitization with weekly scalp DPC. Extraction yielded total RNA from whole blood (unfractionated). Unique molecular identifiers were affixed to discrete cDNA molecules within the library. MiXCR, applied by TCRdb to the RACE reads, yields one record per CDR3 protein. The table lists roughly 80,000 distinct CDR3 sequences, roughly 10% of them singletons. Here the sequenced sample was whole blood, taken in connection with sensitization to the hapten diphenylcyclopropenone (DPC). The rearrangement links TRBV5-1 to TRBJ2-7, with unresolved D. This receptor was identified in a woman aged 45-65 years with alopecia areata. Some clones in this sample may be carry-over from other donors' samples. The CDR3 reads CASSSPTNPYEQYF. DNA of the CDR3: TGCGCCAGCAGCTCCCCCACGAACCCCTACGAGCAGTACTTC.